Following are 5 T cell receptor beta chains from one sample sequenced in a study of cytotoxic CD8 clonotypes in ibrutinib-treated CLL. Assay used: immunoSEQ multiplex PCR; TCRdb lists only in-frame clones, some missing. The sample carries tens of thousands of clones, 54% recorded once. The specimen was PBMCs, collected at disease progression, from a patient treated with ibrutinib. The receptors shown here come from a human donor with chronic lymphocytic leukemia.

A few counts support this clone. This sequence joins TRBV7-2 and TRBJ2-7; 12 bases match TRBD2. This CDR3 spans 15 amino acids. Per germline, CDR1 SGHTA and CDR2 FQGNSA. After removal of 4 bases from V and 4 bases from J, the junction contained 5 bases not matched to a gene. The chain's CDR3 is CASSSPTSGGYEQYF. For the CDR3, the DNA is TGTGCCAGCAGCTCCCCGACTAGCGGGGGTTACGAGCAGTACTTC.

This clone was counted between two and nine times. The rearrangement joins TRBV14 to TRBJ2-1; the D gene is possibly TRBD2 (6 bases). V was clipped by 4 bases and J by 4 bases, with 17 bases between them. This CDR3 contains 16 residues. Per the germline V gene, CDR1 is SGHDN and CDR2 is FVKESK. The CDR3 region is CASSLRPGAGYNEQFF. The CDR3 DNA sequence: TGTGCCAGCAGCCTTCGCCCGGGAGCCGGATACAATGAGCAGTTCTTC.

This clone was observed a handful of times. CDR3 loop: CASSSSTSGRAYNEQFF. CDR3 nucleotide sequence: TGCGCCAGCAGCTCCTCGACTAGCGGGAGGGCCTACAATGAGCAGTTCTTC. This chain connects TRBV4-1 to TRBJ2-1, with 14 positions matching TRBD2. V lost 5 bases to trimming and J lost 2 bases; unmatched junction nucleotides: 5. Germline CDR1 and CDR2: MGHRA and YSYEKL. CDR3 length: 17 amino acids.

The chain employs TRBV6-1 and TRBJ2-7; a possible D gene is TRBD2 (6 bases). V lost 5 bases, J lost 0 bases, and 14 bases lay in between. Germline CDR1 reads MNHNS; CDR2 reads SASEGT. The CDR3 has 15 residues. CDR3 in amino acids: CASSPAPGGSYEQYF. The CDR3 DNA is TGTGCCAGCAGTCCAGCCCCCGGGGGCTCCTACGAGCAGTACTTC.

This clone has a handful of counts. V usage is TRBV30 and J usage is TRBJ1-4; no clear D. V shed 4 bases and J shed 3 bases, with 6 bases lying between them. CDR1 GTSNPN and CDR2 SVGIG come from the germline V gene (reference sequence). The CDR3 extends over 12 amino acids. DNA for the CDR3: TGTGCCTGGATGGCCCCTAATGAAAAACTGTTTTTT. Translated, it gives CAWMAPNEKLFF. Together with reference TRBV30 and TRBJ1-4, the CDR3 gives the full variable domain: SQTIHQWPATLVQPVGSPLSLECTVEGTSNPNLYWYRQAAGRGLQLLFYSVGIGQISSEVPQNLSASRPQDRQFILSSKKLLLSDSGFYLCAWMAPNEKLFFGSGTQLSVL.